This passage covers 16 T cell receptor beta chains from one sample sequenced in a study of cytomegalovirus exposure and HLA in healthy donors. Some clones are missing from TCRdb's copy, which holds only in-frame ones; the method was immunoSEQ multiplex PCR. The data contain over 150,000 clones, 84% of them singletons. Source material: PBMCs. The source of these receptors is a woman aged 25-40 years in good health and CMV-seropositive.

The chain recombines TRBV5-1 with TRBJ2-1; D perhaps matches TRBD2 (7 bases). Per the germline V gene, CDR1 is SGHRS and CDR2 is YFSETQ. The V end was cut by 3 bases, the J end by 0 bases, with 22 bases between. The CDR3 loop spans 19 amino acids. CDR3 coding DNA: TGCGCCAGCAGCTCGGGCGGGGGCGCGGAGACTAGCTCCTACAATGAGCAGTTCTTC. It yields the protein CASSSGGGAETSSYNEQFF.

The chain has TRBV6-1 and TRBJ2-7, with 7 bases that match TRBD2. The junction had 9 bases not matched to a gene; V was cut back by 2 bases and J by 5 bases. Germline CDR1 is MNHNS and CDR2 is SASEGT. This CDR3 spans 15 amino acids. As DNA, the CDR3 is TGTGCCAGCAGTGAATTGTGGGGGGGGAAGGACGAGCAGTACTTC. The encoded protein is CASSELWGGKDEQYF.

This clone was seen a handful of times. V is TRBV5-1 and J is TRBJ1-5; D might be TRBD1 (6 bases). The CDR3 extends over 13 amino acids. Looked up from germline, CDR1 is SGHRS and CDR2 is YFSETQ. V was pared by 4 bases and J by 3 bases, with 8 bases between. CDR3 DNA sequence: TGCGCCAGCAGCCGGGACAACAATCAGCCCCAGCATTTT. It is translated as CASSRDNNQPQHF.

The rearrangement links TRBV6-1 to TRBJ1-5, with D perhaps TRBD1 (5 bases). The V gene lost 7 bases and the J gene lost 8 bases, with 12 bases spanning the gap. Per germline, CDR1 MNHNS and CDR2 SASEGT. The CDR3 is 12 amino acids. CDR3 coding DNA: TGTGCCAGCACCACAGGAATGGAGCCCCAGCATTTT. Protein product: CASTTGMEPQHF.

J is TRBJ2-3 and V is TRBV2; TRBD2 agrees at 9 bases. Trimming cost V 9 bases and J 4 bases; bases outside gene matches: 11. The CDR3 totals 15 residues. The germline V gene encodes CDR1 SNHLY and CDR2 FYNNEI. The CDR3 DNA reads TGTGCCAGAGGGAGTCTTAGCGGGAGACCAGATACGCAGTATTTT. The encoded protein is CARGSLSGRPDTQYF.

V is TRBV10-2 and J is TRBJ1-1; D is possibly TRBD1 (6 bases). Trimming shortened V by 6 bases and J by 6 bases, and 17 bases separated the two germline ends. Germline CDR1 reads WSHSY; CDR2 reads SAAADI. The CDR3 length is 14 residues. The CDR3 DNA is TGCGCCAGCAGAAGGGGGGGCGATGGACCTGAAGCTTTCTTT. Translated, it gives CASRRGGDGPEAFF.

The chain links TRBV5-1 to TRBJ2-3; 12 bases fit TRBD2. The CDR3 covers 16 residues. Germline-derived CDR1 and CDR2 are SGHRS and YFSETQ. V trimming: 3 bases; J trimming: 5 bases; junction bases outside the gene matches: 7. Here the CDR3 reads CASSWRTSGTGDTQYF. The DNA for the CDR3 is TGCGCCAGCAGCTGGCGGACTAGCGGGACTGGAGATACGCAGTATTTT.

The rearrangement links TRBV5-1 to TRBJ1-5; D possibly corresponds to TRBD1 (5 bases). With 0 bases removed from V and 3 bases from J, the gap between germline ends came to 7 bases. The CDR3 is 14 residues long. Germline CDR1 SGHRS, CDR2 YFSETQ. Written as DNA, the CDR3 is TGCGCCAGCAGCTTGGCAGGGAACAATCAGCCCCAGCATTTT. This encodes CASSLAGNNQPQHF.

The chain carries TRBV29-1 and TRBJ1-3, with D possibly TRBD1 on 6 matching bases. Deletions cut 3 bases from V and 0 bases from J, with 12 bases between. Germline CDR1 is SQVTM and CDR2 is ANQGSEA. The CDR3 has 15 residues. The CDR3 sequence: CSVENSGASGNTIYF. As DNA, the CDR3 is TGCAGCGTTGAGAACTCAGGGGCCTCTGGAAACACCATATATTTT.

The J gene is TRBJ2-7, the V gene TRBV25-1, with D unclear. V lost 2 bases, J lost 6 bases, and 5 bases lay in between. Germline-derived CDR1 and CDR2 are MGHDK and SYGVNS. This CDR3 region has 11 residues. The CDR3 DNA reads TGTGCCAGCAGTGAAGGCCTCGAGCAGTACTTC. Its translation is CASSEGLEQYF.

CDR3 in amino acids: CASSFGGYQPQHF. In DNA, the CDR3 is TGTGCCAGCAGCTTCGGAGGGTATCAGCCCCAGCATTTT. This chain uses TRBV11-2 with TRBJ1-5, with D uncertain. Germline CDR1 is SGHAT and CDR2 is FQNNGV. Trimming removed 3 bases from V and 5 bases from J, with 8 bases in between. The CDR3 is 13 amino acids.

The rearrangement uses TRBV9 and TRBJ2-3, with 9 bases aligning to TRBD2. Germline loops: CDR1 SGDLS, CDR2 YYNGEE. The CDR3 has 16 amino acids. The ends lost 0 bases at V and 2 bases at J; junction bases unmatched: 4. The CDR3 here is CASSVDSGRDTDTQYF. DNA of the CDR3: TGTGCCAGCAGCGTAGATAGCGGGAGAGACACAGATACGCAGTATTTT. The whole variable domain, remainder taken from reference TRBV9 and TRBJ2-3, is DSGVTQTPKHLITATGQRVTLRCSPRSGDLSVYWYQQSLDQGLQFLIQYYNGEERAKGNILERFSAQQFPDLHSELNLSSLELGDSALYFCASSVDSGRDTDTQYFGPGTRLTVL.

V and J are TRBV5-1 and TRBJ2-1, with 9 positions matching TRBD2. The CDR3 consists of 17 residues. J gave up 7 bases and V 0 bases, and 11 bases lay outside the gene matches. The V gene's germline CDR1 is SGHRS and CDR2 YFSETQ. The CDR3: CASSLESLAGRPNEQFF. For the CDR3, the DNA is TGCGCCAGCAGCTTGGAGTCACTAGCGGGCAGGCCGAATGAGCAGTTCTTC. Combining the CDR3 with reference TRBV5-1 and TRBJ2-1 gives the whole variable domain KAGVTQTPRYLIKTRGQQVTLSCSPISGHRSVSWYQQTPGQGLQFLFEYFSETQRNKGNFPGRFSGRQFSNSRSEMNVSTLELGDSALYLCASSLESLAGRPNEQFFGPGTRLTVL.

The chain employs TRBV27 and TRBJ2-7, with 10 bases identical to TRBD1. The CDR3 totals 15 residues. CDR1 and CDR2 (germline): MNHEY, SMNVEV (reference sequence). The V segment lost 5 bases and the J segment 5 bases; nucleotides outside the gene matches: 9. CDR3 in amino acids: CASSIHDRGLNEQYF. CDR3 DNA: TGTGCCAGCAGTATCCATGACAGGGGGCTAAACGAGCAGTACTTC.

The chain is built from TRBV5-1 and TRBJ1-1, with no clear D. Germline V gene lookup returns CDR1 SGHRS and CDR2 YFSETQ. The V end lost 0 bases, the J end lost 1 base, and 7 bases lay between the germline ends. The CDR3 runs 14 residues. The CDR3 is CASSLDRQNTEAFF. The CDR3 DNA reads as TGCGCCAGCAGCTTGGACAGACAGAACACTGAAGCTTTCTTT. Complete variable domain (other parts from reference TRBV5-1 and TRBJ1-1): KAGVTQTPRYLIKTRGQQVTLSCSPISGHRSVSWYQQTPGQGLQFLFEYFSETQRNKGNFPGRFSGRQFSNSRSEMNVSTLELGDSALYLCASSLDRQNTEAFFGQGTRLTVV.

This clone was detected only once. The rearrangement uses TRBV15 and TRBJ2-3, with D perhaps TRBD1 (6 bases). Germline V CDR1 and CDR2: LNHNV, YYDKDF (reference sequence). The V end was cut by 5 bases, the J end by 6 bases, with 18 bases between. This CDR3 has 15 amino acids. In nucleotides, the CDR3 is TGTGCCACCAGCGGGGACACTAACTACCAGGATACGCAGTATTTT. As protein: CATSGDTNYQDTQYF. Full variable domain (rest looked up from reference TRBV15 and TRBJ2-3): DAMVIQNPRYQVTQFGKPVTLSCSQTLNHNVMYWYQQKSSQAPKLLFHYYDKDFNNEADTPDNFQSRRPNTSFCFLDIRSPGLGDTAMYLCATSGDTNYQDTQYFGPGTRLTVL.